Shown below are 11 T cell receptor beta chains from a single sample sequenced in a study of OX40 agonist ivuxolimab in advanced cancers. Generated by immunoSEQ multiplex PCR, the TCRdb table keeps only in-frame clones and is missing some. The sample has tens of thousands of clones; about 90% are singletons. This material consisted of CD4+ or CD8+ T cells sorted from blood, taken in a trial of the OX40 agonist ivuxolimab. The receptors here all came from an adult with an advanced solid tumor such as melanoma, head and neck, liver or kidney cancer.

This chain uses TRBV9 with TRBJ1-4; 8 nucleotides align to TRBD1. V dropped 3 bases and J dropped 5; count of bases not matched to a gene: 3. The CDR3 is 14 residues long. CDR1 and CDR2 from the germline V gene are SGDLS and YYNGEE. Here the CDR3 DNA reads TGTGCCAGCAGCGAGACAGGGGAAAATGAAAAACTGTTTTTT. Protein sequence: CASSETGENEKLFF.

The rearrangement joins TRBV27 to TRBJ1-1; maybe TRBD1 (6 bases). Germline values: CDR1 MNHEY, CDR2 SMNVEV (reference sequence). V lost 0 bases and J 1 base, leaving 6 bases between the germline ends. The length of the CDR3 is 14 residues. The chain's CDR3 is CASSLSGANTEAFF. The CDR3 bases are TGTGCCAGCAGTTTATCGGGGGCGAACACTGAAGCTTTCTTT.

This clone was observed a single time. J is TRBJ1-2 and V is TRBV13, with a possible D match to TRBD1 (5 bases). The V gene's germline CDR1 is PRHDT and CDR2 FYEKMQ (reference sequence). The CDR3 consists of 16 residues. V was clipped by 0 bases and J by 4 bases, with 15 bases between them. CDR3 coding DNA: TGTGCCAGCAGCTTAGGTATCTCGAGCGGGGGCTATGGCTACACCTTC. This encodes CASSLGISSGGYGYTF.

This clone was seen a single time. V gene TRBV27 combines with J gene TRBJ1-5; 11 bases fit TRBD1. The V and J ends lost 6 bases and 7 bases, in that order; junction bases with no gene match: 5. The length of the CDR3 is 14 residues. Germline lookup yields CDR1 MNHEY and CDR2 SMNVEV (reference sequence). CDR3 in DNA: TGTGCCAGCAGCTCAGGGACAGGGGGACAGCCCCAGCATTTT. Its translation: CASSSGTGGQPQHF.

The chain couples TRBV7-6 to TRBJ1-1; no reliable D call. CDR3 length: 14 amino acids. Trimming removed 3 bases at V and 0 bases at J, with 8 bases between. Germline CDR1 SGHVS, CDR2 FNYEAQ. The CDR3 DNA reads TGTGCCAGCAGCTTTGAGGGAATGAACACTGAAGCTTTCTTT. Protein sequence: CASSFEGMNTEAFF.

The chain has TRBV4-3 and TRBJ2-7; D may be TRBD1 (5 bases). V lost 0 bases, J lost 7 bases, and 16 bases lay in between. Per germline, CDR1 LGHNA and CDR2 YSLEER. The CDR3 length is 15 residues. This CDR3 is CASSQDAAPQGEQYF. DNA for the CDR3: TGCGCCAGCAGCCAAGATGCGGCACCCCAGGGAGAGCAGTACTTC.

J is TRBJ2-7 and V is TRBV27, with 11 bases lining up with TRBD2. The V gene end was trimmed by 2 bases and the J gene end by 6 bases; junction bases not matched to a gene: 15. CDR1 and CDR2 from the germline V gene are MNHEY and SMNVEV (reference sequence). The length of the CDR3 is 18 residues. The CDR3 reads CASSLIIAGASGGSEQYF. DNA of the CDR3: TGTGCCAGCAGTTTAATCATCGCTGGGGCTAGCGGGGGGAGCGAGCAGTACTTC.

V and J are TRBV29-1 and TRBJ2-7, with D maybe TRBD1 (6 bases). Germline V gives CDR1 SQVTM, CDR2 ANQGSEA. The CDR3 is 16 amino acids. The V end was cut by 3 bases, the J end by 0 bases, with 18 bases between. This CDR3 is CSVEWASGASSYEQYF. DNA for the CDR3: TGCAGCGTTGAGTGGGCGTCAGGGGCCAGCTCCTACGAGCAGTACTTC.

CDR3 amino acids: CASSTPRTEKLFF. The CDR3 coding sequence is TGTGCCAGCAGCACGCCTCGAACAGAAAAACTGTTTTTT. The J gene is TRBJ1-4, the V gene TRBV13; D is ambiguous. This CDR3 has 13 residues. V dropped 5 bases and J dropped 8 bases, with 12 bases sitting between them. Germline CDR1 PRHDT, CDR2 FYEKMQ (reference sequence).

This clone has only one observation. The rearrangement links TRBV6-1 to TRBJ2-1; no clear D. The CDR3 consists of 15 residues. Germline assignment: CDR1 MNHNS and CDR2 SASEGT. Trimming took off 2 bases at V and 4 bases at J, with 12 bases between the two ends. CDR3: CASSERHFEYNEQFF. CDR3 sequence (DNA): TGTGCCAGCAGTGAAAGGCACTTTGAGTACAATGAGCAGTTCTTC.

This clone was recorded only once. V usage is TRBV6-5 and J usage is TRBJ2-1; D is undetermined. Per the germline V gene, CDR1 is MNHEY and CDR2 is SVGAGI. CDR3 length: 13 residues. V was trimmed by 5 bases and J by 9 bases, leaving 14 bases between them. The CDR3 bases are TGTGCCAGCAGTCCACATAAGTGGCGTGAGCAGTTCTTC. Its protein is CASSPHKWREQFF.